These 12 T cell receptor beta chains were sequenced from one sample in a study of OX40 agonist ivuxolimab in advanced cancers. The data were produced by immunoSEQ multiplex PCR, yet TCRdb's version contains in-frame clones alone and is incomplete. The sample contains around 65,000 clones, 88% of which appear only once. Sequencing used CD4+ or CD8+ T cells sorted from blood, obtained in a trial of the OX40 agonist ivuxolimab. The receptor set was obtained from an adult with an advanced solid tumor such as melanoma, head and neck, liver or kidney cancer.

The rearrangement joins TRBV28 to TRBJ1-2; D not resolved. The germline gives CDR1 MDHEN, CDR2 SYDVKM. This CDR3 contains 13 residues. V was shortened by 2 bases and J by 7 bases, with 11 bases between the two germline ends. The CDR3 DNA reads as TGTGCCAGCAGTTTAAGCTCACTGGGTGGCTACACCTTC. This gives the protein CASSLSSLGGYTF.

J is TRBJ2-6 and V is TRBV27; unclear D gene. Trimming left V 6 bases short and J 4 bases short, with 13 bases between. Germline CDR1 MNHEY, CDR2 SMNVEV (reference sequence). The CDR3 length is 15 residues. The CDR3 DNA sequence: TGTGCCAGCAGCTCCATGGAATTGGGGGCCAACGTCCTGACTTTC. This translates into CASSSMELGANVLTF. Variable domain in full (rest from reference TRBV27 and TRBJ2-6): EAQVTQNPRYLITVTGKKLTVTCSQNMNHEYMSWYRQDPGLGLRQIYYSMNVEVTDKGDVPEGYKVSRKEKRNFPLILESPSPNQTSLYFCASSSMELGANVLTFGAGSRLTVL.

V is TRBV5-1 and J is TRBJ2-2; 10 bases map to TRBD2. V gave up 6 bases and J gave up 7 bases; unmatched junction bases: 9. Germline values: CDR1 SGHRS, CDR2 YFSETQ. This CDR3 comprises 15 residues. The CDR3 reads CASKDIAGGSGELFF. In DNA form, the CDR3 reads TGCGCCAGCAAGGACATAGCGGGAGGTAGCGGGGAGCTGTTTTTT.

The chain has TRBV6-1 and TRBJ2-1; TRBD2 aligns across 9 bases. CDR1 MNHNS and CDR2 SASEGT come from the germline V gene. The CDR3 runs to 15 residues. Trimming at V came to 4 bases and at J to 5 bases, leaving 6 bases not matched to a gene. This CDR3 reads CASSVKRGANNEQFF. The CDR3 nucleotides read TGTGCCAGCAGTGTGAAGCGGGGGGCAAACAATGAGCAGTTCTTC.

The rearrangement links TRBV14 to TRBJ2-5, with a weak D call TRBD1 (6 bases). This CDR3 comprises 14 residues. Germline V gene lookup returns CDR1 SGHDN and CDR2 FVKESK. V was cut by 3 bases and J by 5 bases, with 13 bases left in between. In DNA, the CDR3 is TGTGCCAGCAGCCAGGGGGCACGTTCGGAGACCCAGTACTTC. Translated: CASSQGARSETQYF.

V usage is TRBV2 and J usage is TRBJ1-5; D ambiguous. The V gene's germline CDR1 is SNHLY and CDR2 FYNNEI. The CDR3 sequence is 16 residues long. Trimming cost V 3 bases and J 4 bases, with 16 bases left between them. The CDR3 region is CASSDWTEPWNQPQHF. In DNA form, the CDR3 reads TGTGCCAGCAGTGATTGGACGGAACCGTGGAATCAGCCCCAGCATTTT.

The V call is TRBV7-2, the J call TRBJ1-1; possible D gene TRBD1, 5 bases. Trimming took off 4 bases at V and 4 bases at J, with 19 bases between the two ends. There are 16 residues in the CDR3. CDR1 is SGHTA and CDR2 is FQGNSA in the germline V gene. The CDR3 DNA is TGTGCCAGCAGCTACGACGGGGGATTGGGGAGCACTGAAGCTTTCTTT. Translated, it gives CASSYDGGLGSTEAFF.

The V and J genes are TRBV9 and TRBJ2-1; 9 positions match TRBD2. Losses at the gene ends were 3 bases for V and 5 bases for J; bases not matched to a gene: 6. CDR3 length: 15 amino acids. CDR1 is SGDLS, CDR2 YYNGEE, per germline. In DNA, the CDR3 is TGTGCCAGCAGCGCGTTAGCGGGAGTTCACAATGAGCAGTTCTTC. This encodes CASSALAGVHNEQFF.

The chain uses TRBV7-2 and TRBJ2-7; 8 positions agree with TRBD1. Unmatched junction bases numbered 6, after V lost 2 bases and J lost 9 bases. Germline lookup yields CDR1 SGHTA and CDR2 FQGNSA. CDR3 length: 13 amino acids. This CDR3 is CASSLQGQGGQYF. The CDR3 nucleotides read TGTGCCAGCAGCTTACAAGGACAGGGCGGGCAGTACTTC.

CDR3 coding DNA: TGTGCCAGCACTTTGGAGGGAGAGCAGTACTTC. Protein: CASTLEGEQYF. This chain connects TRBV28 to TRBJ2-7, with a possible D match to TRBD2 (6 bases). The CDR3 has 11 residues. CDR1 is MDHEN and CDR2 is SYDVKM in the germline V gene. V gave up 7 bases and J gave up 7 bases, with 11 bases separating them.

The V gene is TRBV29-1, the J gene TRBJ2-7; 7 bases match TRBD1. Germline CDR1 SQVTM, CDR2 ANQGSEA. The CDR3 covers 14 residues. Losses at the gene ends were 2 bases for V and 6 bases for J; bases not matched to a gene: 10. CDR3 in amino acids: CSVERDSGLPEQYF. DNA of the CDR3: TGCAGCGTTGAAAGGGACAGCGGACTCCCCGAGCAGTACTTC.

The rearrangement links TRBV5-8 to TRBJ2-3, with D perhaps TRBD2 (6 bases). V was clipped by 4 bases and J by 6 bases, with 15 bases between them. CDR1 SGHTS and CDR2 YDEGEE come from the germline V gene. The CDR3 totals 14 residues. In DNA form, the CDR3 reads TGTGCCAGCAGCCCACAGTCGGGAGCCGATACGCAGTATTTT. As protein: CASSPQSGADTQYF.